What follows is one T cell receptor beta chain and its context. The antigen is undetermined. This sample was included in a study of hypomethylating agent response in myelodysplastic syndrome. Study-wide points: The cohort was small, with only 10 to 12 patients analyzed. Richness, rarefaction diversity and clonality did not change significantly after hypomethylating treatment. The MDS versus healthy comparison may be affected by non-age-matched controls. Responders gained more novel clonotypes; non-responders had more contracted clonotypes after treatment.

TCRdb's copy holds only in-frame clones and misses some; the assay was immunoSEQ multiplex PCR. Of under 5,500 clones detected, approximately 84% appear once; the ten largest clones hold 7.6%. The CDR3 runs 15 residues. Trimming pared 5 bases from V and 3 bases from J, leaving 16 bases between. Germline V lookup: CDR1 MNHEY, CDR2 SMNVEV (reference sequence). The V call is TRBV27, the J call TRBJ1-1; D unclear. The receptor comes from a human donor with myelodysplastic syndrome. Sequencing used bone marrow, obtained before or after starting hypomethylating agent treatment for myelodysplastic syndrome (not recorded which). DNA of the CDR3: TGTGCCAGCAGTCCCCTGGCGGTATCGGACACTGAAGCTTTCTTT. Protein sequence: CASSPLAVSDTEAFF.